This TCR beta chain originates from a study of glioma-infiltrating T cells. The study's findings and limits: CDR3 overlap between tissue and blood was very small. Non-neoplastic patients had below-expected tissue-blood divergence, while all gliomas exceeded expectation.

The CDR3 has 12 residues. V lost 7 bases and J lost 1, with 7 bases in between. Germline V gene sequence: CDR1 MNHEY, CDR2 SVGAGI. On this clonotype: What it binds is not known. This may come from a read error, since a much larger clone is one base off.

Using RNA template, CDR3s of TCR alpha and beta were amplified with iRepertoire arm-PCR. Input was roughly 100-450 ng of tissue mRNA or PBMC total RNA. In TCRdb, the multiplex PCR reads were re-called with MiXCR into one record per CDR3 protein. In the table there are more than 95,000 distinct CDR3 sequences, about 28% of which are singletons. The V gene is TRBV6-5, the J gene TRBJ2-5; the D is unclear. This clonotype was sampled from a human donor with low-grade glioma or glioblastoma, undergoing nonglioma brain surgery, or in good health (not recorded which). Specimen: glioma tissue, nonneoplastic brain tissue, or PBMCs (not recorded which). The CDR3 loop reads CASTYGQETQYF. The DNA for the CDR3 is TGTGCCAGCACTTATGGCCAAGAGACCCAGTACTTC.